This TCR beta chain was captured by sequencing in a study of blood T cell repertoires in COVID-19. Study-wide background: Spain, Italy and the United States supplied samples that represented acute and convalescent COVID-19. PBMCs, B-cell-depleted T cells, or T cells provided the cDNA or gDNA that made up the material.

This CDR3 is built from 11 residues. Germline values: CDR1 DFQATT, CDR2 SNEGSKA (reference sequence). This clone was found a few times. Original processing notes: Reference gene primer amplification gave estimated nucleated cell counts. Profiling relied on immunoSEQ multiplex PCR, and the TCRdb table lists in-frame clones only, not all of them. V, J and clone size are taken as reported in that table, and D and trimming were inferred from the DNA itself. In the table there are around 140,000 clones, about four fifths of which are singletons. The source material was peripheral blood. The V gene is TRBV20-1, the J gene TRBJ2-7; 7 bases line up with TRBD2. This clonotype was obtained from a woman aged 60-70 years with active or convalescent COVID-19. CDR3 bases: TGCACGGCGGGGGAGACCTACGAGCAGTACGTC. Amino acids: CTAGETYEQYV.